The 6 T cell receptor beta chains below were found in one sample sequenced in a study of OX40 agonist ivuxolimab in advanced cancers. Receptor libraries were prepared by the immunoSEQ multiplex PCR assay. This is the immuneACCESS table as TCRdb keeps it, with only in-frame sequences that have V and J called. A part of the clones is gone; compared with another copy, unresolved V genes explain less than half, and the rest is unexplained. In all, the sample holds about 100,000 clones, and over 75% of those were seen once. Approximately 0.31% of the sample is held by the ten biggest clonotypes. The starting material was CD4+ or CD8+ T cells sorted from blood, obtained in a trial of the OX40 agonist ivuxolimab. These receptors all stem from an adult with an advanced solid tumor such as melanoma, head and neck, liver or kidney cancer.

This clone came up once. The chain employs TRBV4-3 and TRBJ2-7; TRBD2 is a possible D gene (6 bases). The CDR3 covers 14 residues. Trimming took 3 bases from V and 1 from J, leaving 10 bases between them. CDR1 LGHNA and CDR2 YSLEER come from the germline V gene. The CDR3 bases are TGCGCCAGCAGCCAGGGGGAGGAATCCTACGAGCAGTACTTC. Translation: CASSQGEESYEQYF.

The gene calls are TRBV7-9 and TRBJ1-1; 7 positions match TRBD1. Looked up from germline, CDR1 is SEHNR and CDR2 is FQNEAQ (reference sequence). The trim removed 4 bases at V and 0 bases at J, leaving 5 bases unmatched. The CDR3 has 15 residues. The CDR3 spells CASSYGTEMNTEAFF. The CDR3 DNA reads TGTGCCAGCAGCTATGGGACAGAAATGAACACTGAAGCTTTCTTT.

V and J are TRBV5-6 and TRBJ2-3, with TRBD2 as a possible D gene (5 bases). From germline, CDR1 is SGHDT and CDR2 YYEEEE. CDR3 length: 16 residues. Trimming stripped 2 bases from V and 1 base from J, with 14 bases between. CDR3 DNA sequence: TGTGCCAGCAGCTTAGGGAGCCGGGGTCGCACAGATACGCAGTATTTT. Protein product: CASSLGSRGRTDTQYF. Full variable domain (remainder filled in from reference TRBV5-6 and TRBJ2-3): DAGVTQSPTHLIKTRGQQVTLRCSPKSGHDTVSWYQQALGQGPQFIFQYYEEEERQRGNFPDRFSGHQFPNYSSELNVNALLLGDSALYLCASSLGSRGRTDTQYFGPGTRLTVL.

The V gene is TRBV6-5, the J gene TRBJ1-3, with 7 bases that match TRBD1. The CDR3 loop spans 14 amino acids. J lost 1 base, V lost 9 bases, and 6 bases had no gene match. Germline CDR1 MNHEY, CDR2 SVGAGI. DNA of the CDR3: TGTGCCAGGCGACAGGGACGGTCTGGAAACACCATATATTTT. Translation gives CARRQGRSGNTIYF.

The rearrangement joins TRBV6-1 to TRBJ2-7; unclear D gene. The V end was cut by 7 bases, the J end by 1 base, with 11 bases between. The CDR3 is 13 amino acids. Germline CDR1 MNHNS, CDR2 SASEGT. This CDR3 reads CASTTLVSYEQYF. In DNA form, the CDR3 reads TGTGCCAGCACCACCCTAGTTTCCTACGAGCAGTACTTC.

This sequence joins TRBV19 and TRBJ2-1; no clear D gene. The CDR3 runs to 14 residues. Between the trimmed V and J ends, which lost 3 bases and 0 bases, there was a span of 6 bases. Germline CDR1 is LNHDA and CDR2 is SQIVND (reference sequence). CDR3 sequence: CASSMESSYNEQFF. The DNA of the CDR3 is TGTGCCAGTAGTATGGAGAGCTCCTACAATGAGCAGTTCTTC.